A single TCR beta chain is shown here with its context. This entry belongs to a study of blood T cell repertoires in COVID-19. On the study more broadly: Sample material is recorded as cDNA or gDNA derived from T cells, B-cell-depleted T cells, or PBMCs.

After removal of 7 bases from V and 3 bases from J, the junction contained 9 bases not matched to a gene. The CDR3 is 15 residues long. Looked up from germline, CDR1 is MNHEY and CDR2 is SVGAGI. Original data processing: By means of reference gene primer amplification, nucleated cell counts were estimated. The repertoire was sequenced with immunoSEQ multiplex PCR; TCRdb's copy has only in-frame clones and lacks some. V, J and clone size were drawn from that table, and D and trimming were deduced from the DNA. Among about 50,000 clones, about 79% were seen once, and the ten largest hold around 8%. The receptor's source is a human donor in a cohort sampled during active COVID-19. The V and J genes are TRBV6-5 and TRBJ2-3, with 8 positions matching TRBD2. Sequenced sample: peripheral blood. In DNA, the CDR3 is TGTGCCAGCAACCCCCGGGGCGGGAGGACAGATACGCAGTATTTT. Translating it yields CASNPRGGRTDTQYF.